Reported below is one T cell receptor (beta chain). The data derive from a study of blood T cell repertoires in COVID-19. Measured with immunoSEQ multiplex PCR; TCRdb has only the in-frame clones, and not every one. Here the sample spans roughly 410,000 clones, approximately 88% being singletons. The specimen sequenced was peripheral blood. This TCR was recovered from a middle-aged man with acute or convalescent COVID-19.

CDR3 in DNA: TGTGCCAGCAGCTCCGAAGCCCTCTACAATGAGCAGTTCTTC. Protein product: CASSSEALYNEQFF. The rearrangement joins TRBV9 to TRBJ2-1, with D uncertain. The germline CDR1 and CDR2 sequences are SGDLS and YYNGEE. CDR3 length: 14 residues. V lost 4 bases to trimming and J lost 3 bases, with 11 bases between them.